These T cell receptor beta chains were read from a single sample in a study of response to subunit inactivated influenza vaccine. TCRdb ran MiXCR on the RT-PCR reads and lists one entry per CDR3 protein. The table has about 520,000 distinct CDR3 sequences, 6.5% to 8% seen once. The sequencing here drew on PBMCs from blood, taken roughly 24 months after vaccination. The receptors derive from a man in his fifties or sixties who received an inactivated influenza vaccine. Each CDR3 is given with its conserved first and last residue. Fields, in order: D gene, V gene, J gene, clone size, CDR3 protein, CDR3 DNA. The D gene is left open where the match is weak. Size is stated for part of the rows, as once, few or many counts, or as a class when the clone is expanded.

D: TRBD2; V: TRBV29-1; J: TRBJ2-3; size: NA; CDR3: CSVFSGGGTDTQYF; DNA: TGCAGCGTATTTAGCGGGGGGGGCACAGATACGCAGTATTTT
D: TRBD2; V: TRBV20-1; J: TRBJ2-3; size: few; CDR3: CSATERDWADTQYF; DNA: TGCAGTGCAACCGAGCGGGACTGGGCAGATACGCAGTATTTT
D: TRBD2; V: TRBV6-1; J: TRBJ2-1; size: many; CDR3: CATATSGGVGNEQFF; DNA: TGTGCCACCGCGACTAGCGGGGGGGTAGGCAATGAGCAGTTCTTC
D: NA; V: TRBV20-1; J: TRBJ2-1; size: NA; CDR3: CSARKLYNEQSF; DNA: TGCAGTGCTAGGAAACTGTACAATGAGCAGTCCTTC
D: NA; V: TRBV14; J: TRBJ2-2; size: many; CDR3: CASSQVFGSGATGELFF; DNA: TGTGCCAGCAGCCAAGTTTTTGGTAGCGGAGCCACCGGGGAGCTGTTTTTT
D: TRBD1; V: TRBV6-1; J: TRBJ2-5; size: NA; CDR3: CASNDRGPQETQYF; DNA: TGTGCCAGCAACGACAGGGGACCACAAGAGACCCAGTACTTC
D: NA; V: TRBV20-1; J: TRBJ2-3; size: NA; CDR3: CSVGVRSTDTQYF; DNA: TGCAGTGTGGGGGTTCGTAGCACAGATACGCAGTATTTT
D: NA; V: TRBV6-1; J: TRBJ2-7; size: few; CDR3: CASSPAGQPGEQYF; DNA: TGTGCCAGCAGTCCCGCGGGACAGCCAGGGGAGCAGTACTTC
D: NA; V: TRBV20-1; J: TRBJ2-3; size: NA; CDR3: CSARGGEGTDTQYF; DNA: TGCAGTGCTAGAGGGGGTGAGGGCACAGATACGCAGTATTTT
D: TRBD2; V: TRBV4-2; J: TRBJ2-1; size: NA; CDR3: CASSQDFVSGFTLPYNEQFF; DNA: TGTGCCAGCAGCCAAGATTTCGTTAGCGGGTTTACGTTACCTTACAATGAGCAGTTCTTC
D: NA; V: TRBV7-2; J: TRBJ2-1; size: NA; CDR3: CASRVGPYNEQFF; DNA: TGTGCCAGCAGAGTAGGGCCCTACAATGAGCAGTTCTTC
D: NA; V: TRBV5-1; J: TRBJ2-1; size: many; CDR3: CASSLGIVGDEQFF; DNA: TGCGCCAGCAGCCTTGGGATAGTAGGCGATGAGCAGTTCTTC
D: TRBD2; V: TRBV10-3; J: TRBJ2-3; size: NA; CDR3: CAIRGTSGGLDTQYF; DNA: TGTGCCATCAGAGGGACTAGCGGAGGATTAGATACGCAGTATTTT
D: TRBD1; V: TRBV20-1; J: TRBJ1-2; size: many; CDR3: CSAPHRDRGDGYTF; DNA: TGCAGTGCCCCTCACCGGGACAGGGGGGATGGCTACACCTTC
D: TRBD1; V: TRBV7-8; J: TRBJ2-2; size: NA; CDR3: CAIPDRARHTGELFF; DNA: TGTGCCATACCGGACAGGGCCCGCCACACCGGGGAGCTGTTTTTT
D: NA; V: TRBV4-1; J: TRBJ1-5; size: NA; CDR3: CASGPRLRISNPRPPNQPQHF; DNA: TGCGCCAGCGGCCCAAGATTAAGAATTTCTAATCCGAGGCCCCCGAATCAGCCCCAGCATTTT
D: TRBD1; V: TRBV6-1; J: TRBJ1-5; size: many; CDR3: CASTHRGGLQPQHF; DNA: TGTGCCAGCACCCACAGGGGGGGCTTACAGCCCCAGCATTTT
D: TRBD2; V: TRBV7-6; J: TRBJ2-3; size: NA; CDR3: CASSLGTTGTDTQYF; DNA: TGTGCCAGCAGCTTGGGGACTACGGGCACAGATACGCAGTATTTT
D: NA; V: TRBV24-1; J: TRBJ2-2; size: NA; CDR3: CATRENTGELFF; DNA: TGTGCCACCAGGGAGAACACCGGGGAGCTGTTTTTT
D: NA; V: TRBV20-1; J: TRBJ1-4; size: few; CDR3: CSALPVGGTNEKLFF; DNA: TGCAGTGCCCTACCGGTGGGGGGGACTAATGAAAAACTGTTTTTT
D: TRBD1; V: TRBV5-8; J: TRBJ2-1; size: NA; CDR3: CASNIQGAGGEQFF; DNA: TGTGCCAGCAATATACAGGGGGCAGGCGGTGAGCAGTTCTTC
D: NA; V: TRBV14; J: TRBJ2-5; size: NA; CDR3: CASSSQGHSSQETQYF; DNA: TGTGCCAGCAGCTCACAGGGTCATTCCTCCCAAGAGACCCAGTACTTC
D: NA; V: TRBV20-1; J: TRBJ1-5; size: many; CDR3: CSARDFSHSNQPQHF; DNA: TGCAGTGCTAGAGATTTTAGCCACAGCAATCAGCCCCAGCATTTT
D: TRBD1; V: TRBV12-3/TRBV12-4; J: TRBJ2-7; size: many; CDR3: CASSLGTGGAYEQYF; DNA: TGTGCCAGCAGTCTTGGGACAGGGGGGGCCTACGAGCAGTACTTC
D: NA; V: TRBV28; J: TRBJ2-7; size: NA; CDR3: CASRDVSRLYEQYF; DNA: TGTGCCAGCAGGGATGTCAGCCGGCTATACGAGCAGTACTTC
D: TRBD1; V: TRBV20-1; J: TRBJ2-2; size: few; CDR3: CSAHSRGRAAGELFF; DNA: TGCAGTGCCCATAGCAGGGGGCGCGCGGCCGGGGAGCTGTTTTTT
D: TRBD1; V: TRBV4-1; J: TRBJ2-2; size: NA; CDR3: CASSQEIGSTGATGELFF; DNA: TGCGCCAGCAGCCAAGAGATAGGGAGCACAGGGGCGACCGGGGAGCTGTTTTTT
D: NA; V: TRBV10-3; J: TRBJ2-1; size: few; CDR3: CAISGGDYNEQFF; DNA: TGTGCCATCAGTGGGGGGGACTACAATGAGCAGTTCTTC
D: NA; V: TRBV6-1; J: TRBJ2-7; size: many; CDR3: CASSEVGFQYF; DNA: TGTGCCAGCAGTGAAGTAGGGTTTCAGTACTTC
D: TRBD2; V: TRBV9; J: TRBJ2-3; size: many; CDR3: CASSAGLADTDTQYF; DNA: TGTGCCAGCAGCGCGGGACTAGCGGACACAGATACGCAGTATTTT
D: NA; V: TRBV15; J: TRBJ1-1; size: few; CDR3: CATSRQGLGTEAFF; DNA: TGTGCCACCAGCAGACAGGGTTTGGGCACTGAAGCTTTCTTT
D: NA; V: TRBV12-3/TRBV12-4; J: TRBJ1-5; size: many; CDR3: CASSYEALSHNQPQHF; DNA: TGTGCCAGCAGTTATGAGGCCCTATCCCACAATCAGCCCCAGCATTTT
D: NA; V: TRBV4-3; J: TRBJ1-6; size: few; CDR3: CASSQGATNNSPLHF; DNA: TGCGCCAGCAGCCAAGGGGCAACCAATAATTCACCCCTCCACTTT
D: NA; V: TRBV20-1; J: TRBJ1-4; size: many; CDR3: CSARRTAATNEKLFF; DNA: TGCAGTGCTAGAAGGACAGCAGCAACTAATGAAAAACTGTTTTTT
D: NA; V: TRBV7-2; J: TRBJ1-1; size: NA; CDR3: CASSPLPATEAFF; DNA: TGTGCCAGCAGCCCCTTACCCGCCACTGAAGCTTTCTTT
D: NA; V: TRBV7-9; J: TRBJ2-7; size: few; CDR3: CASSLGGSGDEQYF; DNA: TGTGCCAGCAGCTTAGGGGGAAGTGGGGACGAGCAGTACTTC
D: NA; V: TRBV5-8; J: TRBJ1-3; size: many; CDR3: CASSPAGNTIYF; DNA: TGTGCCAGCAGCCCAGCCGGAAACACCATATATTTT
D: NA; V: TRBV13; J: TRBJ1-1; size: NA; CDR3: CASSRLLAGTEAFF; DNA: TGTGCCAGCAGCCGTCTTCTGGCGGGCACTGAAGCTTTCTTT
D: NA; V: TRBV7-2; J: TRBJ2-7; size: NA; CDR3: CASSRDTHSYEQYF; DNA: TGTGCCAGCAGCCGGGACACACACTCCTACGAGCAGTACTTC
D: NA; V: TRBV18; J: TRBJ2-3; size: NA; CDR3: CASSPPVSDTQYF; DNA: TGTGCCAGCTCACCACCGGTGTCGGATACGCAGTATTTT
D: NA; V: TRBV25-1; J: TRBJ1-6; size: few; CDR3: CASRTGLWSPLHF; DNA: TGTGCCAGCAGAACAGGGTTATGGTCACCCCTCCACTTT
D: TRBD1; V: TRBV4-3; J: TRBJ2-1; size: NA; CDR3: CASSQGQSLPYNEQFF; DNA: TGCGCCAGCAGCCAGGGACAGTCCCTTCCCTACAATGAGCAGTTCTTC
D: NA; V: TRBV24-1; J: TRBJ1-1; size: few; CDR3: CATSDSFTGTEAFF; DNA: TGTGCCACCAGTGATTCGTTCACTGGGACTGAAGCTTTCTTT
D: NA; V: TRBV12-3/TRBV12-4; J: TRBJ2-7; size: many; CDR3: CASTVGDRRVHF; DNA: TGTGCCAGCACCGTCGGAGACAGGAGGGTGCACTTC
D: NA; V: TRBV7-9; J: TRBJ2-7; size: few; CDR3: CASSSLRGGIEQYF; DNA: TGTGCCAGCAGTTCACTTCGTGGGGGGATCGAGCAGTACTTC
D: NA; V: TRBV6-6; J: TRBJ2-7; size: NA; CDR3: CASTPGHNYEQYF; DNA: TGTGCCAGCACCCCGGGACACAACTACGAGCAGTACTTC
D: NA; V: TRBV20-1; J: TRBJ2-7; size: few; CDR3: CSARGKYGTYEQYF; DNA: TGCAGTGCTAGAGGAAAGTATGGGACCTACGAGCAGTACTTC
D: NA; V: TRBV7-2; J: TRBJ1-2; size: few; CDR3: CASSGRNYGYTF; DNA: TGTGCCAGCAGCGGGCGTAACTATGGCTACACCTTC
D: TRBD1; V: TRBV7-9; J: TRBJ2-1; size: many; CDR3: CASSSRTTGGDYNEQFF; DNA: TGTGCCAGCAGCTCTAGAACGACAGGGGGAGACTACAATGAGCAGTTCTTC
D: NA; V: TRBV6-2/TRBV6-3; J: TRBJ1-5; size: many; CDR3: CASSFGGYQPQHF; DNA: TGTGCCAGCAGTTTCGGGGGTTATCAGCCCCAGCATTTT
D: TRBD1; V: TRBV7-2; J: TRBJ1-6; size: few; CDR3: CASSPGDSLNSPLHF; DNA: TGTGCCAGCAGCCCCGGGGACAGCCTAAATTCACCCCTCCACTTT
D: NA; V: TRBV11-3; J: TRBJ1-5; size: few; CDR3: CASSFAAFNQPQHF; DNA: TGTGCCAGCAGCTTTGCAGCCTTCAATCAGCCCCAGCATTTT
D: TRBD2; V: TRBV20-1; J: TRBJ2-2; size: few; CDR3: CSARGLAGGANTGELFF; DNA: TGCAGTGCTAGAGGGCTAGCGGGGGGCGCCAACACCGGGGAGCTGTTTTTT
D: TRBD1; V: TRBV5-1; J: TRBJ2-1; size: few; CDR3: CASSHGQGLYNEQFF; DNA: TGCGCCAGCAGTCACGGACAGGGACTCTACAATGAGCAGTTCTTC
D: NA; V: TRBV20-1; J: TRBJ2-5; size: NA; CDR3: CSAREGAETQYF; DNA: TGCAGTGCTAGAGAAGGGGCTGAGACCCAGTACTTC